Shown below are 14 T cell receptor beta chains from a single sample sequenced in a study of blood T cell repertoires in COVID-19. Assay used: immunoSEQ multiplex PCR; TCRdb lists only in-frame clones, some missing. The sample lists around 120,000 clones; about 90% were seen once. Sequencing was performed on peripheral blood. Receptor source: a human donor in a cohort sampled during active COVID-19.

The sample holds one count of this clone. The chain uses TRBV6-6 and TRBJ1-4, with D maybe TRBD1 (5 bases). V was shortened by 2 bases and J by 5 bases, with 9 bases between the two germline ends. The germline gives CDR1 MNHNY, CDR2 SVGAGI (reference sequence). The CDR3 consists of 14 residues. CDR3 in amino acids: CASSYGATNEKLFF. The CDR3 coding sequence is TGTGCCAGCAGTTACGGGGCTACCAATGAAAAACTGTTTTTT.

The chain recombines TRBV11-3 with TRBJ1-1; 8 bases line up with TRBD1. The CDR3 is made up of 15 amino acids. Germline CDR1 is SGHNT and CDR2 is YENEEA. Trimming at V came to 5 bases and at J to 1 base, leaving 6 bases not matched to a gene. The CDR3: CASSTRTGRNTEAFF. The CDR3 DNA sequence: TGTGCCAGCAGCACACGGACAGGGAGGAACACTGAAGCTTTCTTT.

The V gene is TRBV30, the J gene TRBJ1-2; D uncertain. V lost 4 bases and J 3 bases, leaving 12 bases between the germline ends. This CDR3 has 13 residues. Per the germline V gene, CDR1 is GTSNPN and CDR2 is SVGIG (reference sequence). The CDR3 nucleotides are TGTGCCTGGACGAAAGGGAGCGACTATGGCTACACCTTC. Residues: CAWTKGSDYGYTF.

The genes are TRBV10-1 and TRBJ1-6; D gene unclear. The CDR3 runs 14 residues. The germline V gene has CDR1 WNHNN and CDR2 SYGVQD (reference sequence). V gave up 2 bases and J gave up 10 bases, with 12 bases separating them. Here the CDR3 DNA reads TGCGCCAGCAGTGAGAGTAGGACTGAATCACCCCTCCACTTT. Translation: CASSESRTESPLHF.

The chain is built from TRBV2 and TRBJ2-2; the D gene is possibly TRBD2 (5 bases). Deletions cut 6 bases from V and 2 bases from J, with 10 bases between. Germline CDR1 reads SNHLY; CDR2 reads FYNNEI. CDR3 length: 14 amino acids. This CDR3 is CASREVRNTGELFF. The DNA of the CDR3 is TGTGCCAGCAGGGAGGTACGAAACACCGGGGAGCTGTTTTTT.

The chain carries TRBV5-6 and TRBJ1-2; no clear D gene. Germline V gene sequence: CDR1 SGHDT, CDR2 YYEEEE. The CDR3 spans 16 residues. Trimming left V 4 bases short and J 4 bases short, with 20 bases between. CDR3 in DNA: TGTGCCAGCAGCCCACGACTACCTGCTCAAGGCTATGGCTACACCTTC. Its protein product is CASSPRLPAQGYGYTF.

The chain recombines TRBV12-3 or TRBV12-4 with TRBJ1-3; D not resolved. V lost 1 base and J lost 16, with 14 bases in between. The CDR3 spans 12 residues. Written as DNA, the CDR3 is TGTGCCAGCAGTTTAGTGAACGGTGGTTTTTATTTT. It is translated as CASSLVNGGFYF.

The chain has TRBV3-1 (or the pseudogene TRBV3-2) and TRBJ2-5; 9 bases match TRBD2. V was pared by 4 bases and J by 5 bases, with 14 bases of the junction left unmatched. CDR1 is LGHDT, CDR2 YNNKEL, per germline (reference sequence). The CDR3 has 17 amino acids. The chain's CDR3 is CASSRLGGRAIVETQYF. The CDR3 coding sequence is TGTGCCAGCAGCCGCCTGGGCGGGAGGGCAATAGTCGAGACCCAGTACTTC.

The chain employs TRBV18 and TRBJ2-1; D ambiguous. V was trimmed by 5 bases and J by 4 bases, leaving 6 bases between them. This CDR3 spans 12 amino acids. In germline, CDR1 is KGHSH, CDR2 LQKENI. CDR3 nucleotide sequence: TGTGCCAGCTCATTACAGTACAATGAGCAGTTCTTC. It encodes CASSLQYNEQFF.

This chain connects TRBV7-9 to TRBJ2-2, with a possible D match to TRBD2 (6 bases). The CDR3 sequence is 14 residues long. The germline V gene encodes CDR1 SEHNR and CDR2 FQNEAQ (reference sequence). Trimming took off 6 bases at V and 4 bases at J, with 12 bases between the two ends. CDR3 in amino acids: CASRLAGTTGELFF. The CDR3 region has the DNA TGTGCCAGCAGGCTCGCGGGGACCACCGGGGAGCTGTTTTTT.

V usage is TRBV28 and J usage is TRBJ2-2; D is unclear. This CDR3 is 14 amino acids long. V lost 10 bases and J lost 0, with 12 bases in between. CDR1 is MDHEN and CDR2 is SYDVKM in the germline V gene. CDR3: CATPGDPNTGELFF. CDR3 in DNA: TGTGCCACCCCAGGCGACCCGAACACCGGGGAGCTGTTTTTT.

This clone was found a few times. The rearrangement uses TRBV2 and TRBJ2-7; 10 bases line up with TRBD1. Germline CDR1 reads SNHLY; CDR2 reads FYNNEI. This CDR3 contains 17 residues. V was clipped by 4 bases and J by 4 bases; unmatched bases: 13. The chain's CDR3 is CASSGFVVDRGQYEQYF. As DNA, the CDR3 is TGTGCCAGCAGTGGTTTTGTCGTAGACAGGGGGCAATACGAGCAGTACTTC.

This chain uses TRBV27 with TRBJ1-5; D might be TRBD1 (5 bases). CDR1 MNHEY and CDR2 SMNVEV come from the germline V gene (reference sequence). The CDR3 has 14 amino acids. V lost 1 base, J lost 6 bases, and 10 bases lay in between. CDR3: CASSLWGGGQPQHF. The CDR3 DNA is TGTGCCAGCAGTTTATGGGGCGGGGGTCAGCCCCAGCATTTT.

This chain connects TRBV24-1 to TRBJ2-1; D unclear. The CDR3 spans 13 residues. V lost 2 bases, J lost 3 bases, and 4 bases lay in between. Germline V gene sequence: CDR1 KGHDR, CDR2 SFDVKD. In nucleotides, the CDR3 is TGTGCCACCAGTGATTCCAGCTACAATGAGCAGTTCTTC. It specifies CATSDSSYNEQFF.